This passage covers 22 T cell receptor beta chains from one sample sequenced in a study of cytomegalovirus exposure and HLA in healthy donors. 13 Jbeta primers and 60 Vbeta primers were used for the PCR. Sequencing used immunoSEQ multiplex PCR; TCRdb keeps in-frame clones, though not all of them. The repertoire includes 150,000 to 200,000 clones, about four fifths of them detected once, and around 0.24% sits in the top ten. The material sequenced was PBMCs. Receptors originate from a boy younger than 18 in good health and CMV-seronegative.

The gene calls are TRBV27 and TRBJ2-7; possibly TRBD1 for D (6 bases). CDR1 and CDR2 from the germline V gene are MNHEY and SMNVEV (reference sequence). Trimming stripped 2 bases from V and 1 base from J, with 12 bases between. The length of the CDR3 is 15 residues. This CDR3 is CASSLATGPSYEQYF. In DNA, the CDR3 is TGTGCCAGCAGTTTAGCGACAGGACCTTCCTACGAGCAGTACTTC.

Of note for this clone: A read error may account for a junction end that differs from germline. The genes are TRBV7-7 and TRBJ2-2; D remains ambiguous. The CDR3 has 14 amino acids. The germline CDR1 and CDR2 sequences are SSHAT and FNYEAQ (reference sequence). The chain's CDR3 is CASSLRRSTGELFF. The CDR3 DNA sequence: TGTGCTAGCAGCTTACGCAGGTCCACCGGGGAGCTGTTTTTT.

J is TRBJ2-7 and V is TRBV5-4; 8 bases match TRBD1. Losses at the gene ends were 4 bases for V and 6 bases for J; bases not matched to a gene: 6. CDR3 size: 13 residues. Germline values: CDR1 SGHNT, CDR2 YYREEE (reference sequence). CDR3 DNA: TGTGCCAGCAGCGAGGACAGGGTAAGCGAGCAGTACTTC. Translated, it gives CASSEDRVSEQYF.

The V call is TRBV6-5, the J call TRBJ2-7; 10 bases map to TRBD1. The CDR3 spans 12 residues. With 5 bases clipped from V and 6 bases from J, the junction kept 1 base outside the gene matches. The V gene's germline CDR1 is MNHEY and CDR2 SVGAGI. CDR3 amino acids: CASSRDRGEQYF. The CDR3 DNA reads TGTGCCAGCAGTCGGGACAGGGGCGAGCAGTACTTC.

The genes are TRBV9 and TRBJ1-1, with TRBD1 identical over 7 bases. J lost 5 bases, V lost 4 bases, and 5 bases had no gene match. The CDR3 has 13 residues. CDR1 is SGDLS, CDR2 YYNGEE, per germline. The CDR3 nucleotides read TGTGCCAGCAGCTTCCAGGGGGGTACTGAAGCTTTCTTT. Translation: CASSFQGGTEAFF.

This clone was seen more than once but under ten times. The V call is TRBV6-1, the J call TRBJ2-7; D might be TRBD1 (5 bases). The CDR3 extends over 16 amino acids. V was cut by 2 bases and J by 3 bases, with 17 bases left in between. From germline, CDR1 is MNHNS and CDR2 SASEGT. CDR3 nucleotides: TGTGCCAGCAGTGAATTGAGGACCCAGGGATACTACGAGCAGTACTTC. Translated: CASSELRTQGYYEQYF.

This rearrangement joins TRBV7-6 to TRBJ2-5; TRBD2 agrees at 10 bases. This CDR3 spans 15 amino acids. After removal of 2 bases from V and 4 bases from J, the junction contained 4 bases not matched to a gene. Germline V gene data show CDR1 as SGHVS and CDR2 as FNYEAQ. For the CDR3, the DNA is TGTGCCAGCAGCTTAAGCGGGGGGGCCGGAGAGACCCAGTACTTC. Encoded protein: CASSLSGGAGETQYF.

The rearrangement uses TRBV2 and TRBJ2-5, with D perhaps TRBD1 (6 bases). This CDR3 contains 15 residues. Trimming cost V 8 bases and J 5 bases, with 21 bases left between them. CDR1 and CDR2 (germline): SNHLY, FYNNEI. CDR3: CASRRRWAGEETQYF. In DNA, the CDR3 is TGTGCCAGCCGGCGACGGTGGGCAGGGGAGGAGACCCAGTACTTC.

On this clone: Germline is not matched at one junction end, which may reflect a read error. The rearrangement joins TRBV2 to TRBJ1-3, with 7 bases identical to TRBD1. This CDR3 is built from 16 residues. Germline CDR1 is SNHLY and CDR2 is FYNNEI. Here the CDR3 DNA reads TGTGCCAGCAGTGAAGGACAGGGCCTCTCTCGAAACACCATATATTTT. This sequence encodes CASSEGQGLSRNTIYF.

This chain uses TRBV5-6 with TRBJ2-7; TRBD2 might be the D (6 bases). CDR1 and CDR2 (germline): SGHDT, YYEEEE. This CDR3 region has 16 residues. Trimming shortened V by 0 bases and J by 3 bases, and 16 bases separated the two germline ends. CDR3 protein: CASSLGVGGPHYEQYF. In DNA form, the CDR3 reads TGTGCCAGCAGCTTGGGGGTGGGGGGTCCACACTACGAGCAGTACTTC.

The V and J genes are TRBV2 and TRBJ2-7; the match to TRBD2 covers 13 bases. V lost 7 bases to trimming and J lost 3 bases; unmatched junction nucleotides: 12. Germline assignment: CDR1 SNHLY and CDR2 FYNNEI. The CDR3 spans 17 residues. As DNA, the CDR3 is TGTGCCAGCACCGCCGAGGGACTAGCGGGATGGCACTACGAGCAGTACTTC. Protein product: CASTAEGLAGWHYEQYF.

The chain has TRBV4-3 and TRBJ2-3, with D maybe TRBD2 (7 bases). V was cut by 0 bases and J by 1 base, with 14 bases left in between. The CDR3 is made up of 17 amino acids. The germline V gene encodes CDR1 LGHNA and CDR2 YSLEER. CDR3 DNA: TGCGCCAGCAGCCAAGATTTAGGGGGGGGTGGCACAGATACGCAGTATTTT. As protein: CASSQDLGGGGTDTQYF.

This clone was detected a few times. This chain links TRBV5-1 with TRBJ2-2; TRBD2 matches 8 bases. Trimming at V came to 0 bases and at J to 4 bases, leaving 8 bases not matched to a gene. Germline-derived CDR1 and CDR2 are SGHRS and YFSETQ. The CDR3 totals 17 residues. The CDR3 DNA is TGCGCCAGCAGCTTGGTTTTCGGACTAGCAGGCACCGGGGAGCTGTTTTTT. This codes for CASSLVFGLAGTGELFF.

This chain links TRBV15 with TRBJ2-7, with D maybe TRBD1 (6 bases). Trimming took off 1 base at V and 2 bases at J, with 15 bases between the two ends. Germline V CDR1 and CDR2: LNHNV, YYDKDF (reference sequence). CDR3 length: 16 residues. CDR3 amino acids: CATSRGRQVGAYEQYF. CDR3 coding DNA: TGTGCCACCAGCAGAGGAAGACAGGTAGGCGCCTACGAGCAGTACTTC.

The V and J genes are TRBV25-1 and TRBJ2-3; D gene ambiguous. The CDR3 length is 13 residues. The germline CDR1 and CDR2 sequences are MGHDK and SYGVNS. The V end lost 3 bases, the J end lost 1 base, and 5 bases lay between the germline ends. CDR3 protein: CASSEPGTDTQYF. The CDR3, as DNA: TGTGCCAGCAGTGAGCCGGGCACAGATACGCAGTATTTT.

As DNA, the CDR3 is TGTGCCAGCAGCTTCAGGGGGCTAACCTACGAGCAGTACTTC. This translates into CASSFRGLTYEQYF. This sequence joins TRBV7-9 and TRBJ2-7, with TRBD1 matching 8 bases. The germline gives CDR1 SEHNR, CDR2 FQNEAQ (reference sequence). This CDR3 comprises 14 residues. The junction had 3 bases not matched to a gene; V was cut back by 3 bases and J by 2 bases.

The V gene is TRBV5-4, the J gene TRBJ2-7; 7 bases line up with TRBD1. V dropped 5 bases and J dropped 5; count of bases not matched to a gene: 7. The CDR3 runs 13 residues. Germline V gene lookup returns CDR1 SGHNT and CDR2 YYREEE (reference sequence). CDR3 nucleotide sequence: TGTGCCAGCAGGGCACAGGGGTCCCACGAGCAGTACTTC. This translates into CASRAQGSHEQYF.

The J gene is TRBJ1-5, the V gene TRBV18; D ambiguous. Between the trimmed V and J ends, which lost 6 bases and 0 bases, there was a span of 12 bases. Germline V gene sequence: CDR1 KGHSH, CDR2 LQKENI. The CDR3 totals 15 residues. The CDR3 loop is CASSRDELSNQPQHF. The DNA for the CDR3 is TGTGCCAGCTCCCGTGATGAACTTAGCAATCAGCCCCAGCATTTT.

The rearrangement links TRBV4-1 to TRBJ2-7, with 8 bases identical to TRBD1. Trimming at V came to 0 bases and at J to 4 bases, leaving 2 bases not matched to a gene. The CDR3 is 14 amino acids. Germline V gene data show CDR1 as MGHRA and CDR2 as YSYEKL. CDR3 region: CASSQENRGYEQYF. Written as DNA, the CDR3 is TGCGCCAGCAGCCAAGAAAACAGGGGGTACGAGCAGTACTTC.

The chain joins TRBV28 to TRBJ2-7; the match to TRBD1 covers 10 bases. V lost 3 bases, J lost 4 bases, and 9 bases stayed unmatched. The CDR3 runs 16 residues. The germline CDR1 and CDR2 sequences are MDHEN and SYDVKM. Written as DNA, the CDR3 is TGTGCCAGCAGTTTTCCGGACAGGGGGAGGGATTACGAGCAGTACTTC. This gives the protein CASSFPDRGRDYEQYF. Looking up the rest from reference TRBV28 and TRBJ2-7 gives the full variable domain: DVKVTQSSRYLVKRTGEKVFLECVQDMDHENMFWYRQDPGLGLRLIYFSYDVKMKEKGDIPEGYSVSREKKERFSLILESASTNQTSMYLCASSFPDRGRDYEQYFGPGTRLTVT.

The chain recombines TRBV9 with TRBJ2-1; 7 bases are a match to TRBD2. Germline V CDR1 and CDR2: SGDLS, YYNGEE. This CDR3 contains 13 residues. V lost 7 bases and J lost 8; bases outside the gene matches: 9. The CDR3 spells CASGAGLSDEQFF. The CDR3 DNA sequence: TGTGCCAGCGGAGCGGGATTATCGGATGAGCAGTTCTTC.

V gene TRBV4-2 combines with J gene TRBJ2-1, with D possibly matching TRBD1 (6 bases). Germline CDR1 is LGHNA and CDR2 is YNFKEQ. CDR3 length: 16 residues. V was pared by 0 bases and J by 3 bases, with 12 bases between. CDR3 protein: CASSQDRTAVYNEQFF. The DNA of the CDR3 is TGTGCCAGCAGCCAAGACAGGACAGCCGTCTACAATGAGCAGTTCTTC.